This TCR beta chain was sequenced in a study of T cell changes during pregnancy in multiple sclerosis. The table lists this clone with a count of one. Libraries were prepared by immunoSEQ multiplex PCR; TCRdb keeps only in-frame clonotypes and omits some of them. The table includes 78,000 or so clones, about nine tenths detected once. Trimming cost V 3 bases and J 3 bases, with 11 bases left between them. The CDR3 has 13 residues. Germline V CDR1 and CDR2: GTSNPN, SVGIG (reference sequence). The rearrangement links TRBV30 to TRBJ2-5; no firm D call. The clonotype was recovered from a female donor with multiple sclerosis, enrolled in a pregnancy study. Sequenced here: CD4+ T cells from peripheral blood mononuclear cells, sampled before pregnancy. The CDR3, as DNA: TGTGCCTGGAGGGTCGAATCTAAAGAGACCCAGTACTTC. Protein sequence: CAWRVESKETQYF.